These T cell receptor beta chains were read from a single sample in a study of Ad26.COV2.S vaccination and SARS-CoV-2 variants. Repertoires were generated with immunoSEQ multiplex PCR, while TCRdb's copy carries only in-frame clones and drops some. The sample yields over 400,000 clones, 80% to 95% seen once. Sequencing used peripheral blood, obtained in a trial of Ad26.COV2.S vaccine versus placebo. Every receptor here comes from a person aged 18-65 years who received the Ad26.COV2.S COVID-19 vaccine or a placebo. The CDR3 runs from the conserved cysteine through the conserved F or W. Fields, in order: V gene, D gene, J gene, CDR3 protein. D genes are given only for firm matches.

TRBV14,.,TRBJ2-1,CASSQGGYNEQFF
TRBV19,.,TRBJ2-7,CASSLRTDPYEQYF
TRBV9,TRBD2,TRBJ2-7,CASSVGGGTYEQYF
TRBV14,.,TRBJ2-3,CASSLLGGGIPYF
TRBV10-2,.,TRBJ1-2,CASSDRDGYGYTF
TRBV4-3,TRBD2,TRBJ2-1,CASSQDRAASSGGAGQFF
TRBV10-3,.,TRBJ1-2,CAISETGSPYGYTF
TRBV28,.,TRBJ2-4,CASSSPLATLAKNIQYF
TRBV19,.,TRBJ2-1,CASSIGVTPYNEQFF
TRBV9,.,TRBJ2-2,CASSVVDNTGELFF
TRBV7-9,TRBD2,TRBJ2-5,CASTQAGGETQYF
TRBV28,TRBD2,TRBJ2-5,CASSFPGGGRFQETQYF
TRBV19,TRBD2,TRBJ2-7,CASSIGRGGISSYEQYF
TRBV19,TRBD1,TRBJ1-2,CASSILGTDYGYTF
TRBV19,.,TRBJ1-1,CASSPEVGRLEAFF
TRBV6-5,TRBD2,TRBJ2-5,CASSYYAGGGTQYF
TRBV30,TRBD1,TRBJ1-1,CAWSNRGLTEAFF
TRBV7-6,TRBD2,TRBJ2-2,CASKSGTSGAANTGELFF
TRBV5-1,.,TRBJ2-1,CASSLAESTRYNEQFF
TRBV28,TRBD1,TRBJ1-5,CASSPTPGQAQPQHF
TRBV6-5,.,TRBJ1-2,CASSYSTGFNGYTF
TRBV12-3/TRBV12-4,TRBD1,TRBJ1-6,CASSRTGNSPLHF
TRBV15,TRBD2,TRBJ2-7,CATSTRLAGGKEQYF
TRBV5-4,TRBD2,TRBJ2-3,CASSLRTSGGTSYTDTQYF
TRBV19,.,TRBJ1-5,CASSQWGMSNQPQHF
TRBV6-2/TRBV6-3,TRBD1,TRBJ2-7,CASSYLGQYFYEQYF
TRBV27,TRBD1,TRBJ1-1,CASRLRQGAPSEF
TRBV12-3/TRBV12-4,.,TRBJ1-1,CASSPPEAGKAFF
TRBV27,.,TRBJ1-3,CASSFRAPQGFSGNTIYF
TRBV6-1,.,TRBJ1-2,CASSEGPDYGYTF
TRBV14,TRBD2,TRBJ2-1,CASSHTSGGANEQFF
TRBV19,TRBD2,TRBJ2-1,CASQAVAGGANEQFF
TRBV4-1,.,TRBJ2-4,CASSQDPGVSAKNIQYF
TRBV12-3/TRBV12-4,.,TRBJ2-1,CASSPRRGGEQFF